Following are 32 T cell receptor beta chains from one sample sequenced in a study of T cell repertoires in cytomegalovirus infection. TCRdb analysed the reads with MiXCR anew, one entry per CDR3 protein. The sample shows some 600,000 distinct CDR3 sequences, roughly 26% of them seen only once. The sample consisted of CD8+ T cells from PBMCs. Receptor source: a human donor in good health (CMV status not recorded). Some clones in this sample may be carry-over from other donors' samples.

This clonotype was seen ten or more times. The V gene is TRBV7-9, the J gene TRBJ1-1; D ambiguous. This CDR3 region has 15 residues. The V end was cut by 0 bases, the J end by 4 bases, with 12 bases between. CDR1 and CDR2 from the germline V gene are SEHNR and FQNEAQ (reference sequence). The CDR3 DNA sequence: TGTGCCAGCAGCTTAGCTGGGCACTTAAGCACTGAAGCTTTCTTT. This translates into CASSLAGHLSTEAFF.

This sequence joins TRBV28 and TRBJ1-4; tentative D call: TRBD1 (5 bases). This CDR3 region has 12 residues. Germline CDR1 reads MDHEN; CDR2 reads SYDVKM. V was shortened by 6 bases and J by 6 bases, with 8 bases between the two germline ends. The CDR3 is CASSPGYEKLFF. The CDR3 DNA follows: TGTGCCAGCAGCCCAGGGTATGAAAAACTGTTTTTT.

This clonotype was counted ten times or more. This chain uses TRBV7-9 with TRBJ2-5, with D perhaps matching TRBD1 (7 bases). This CDR3 spans 15 amino acids. Germline assignment: CDR1 SEHNR and CDR2 FQNEAQ (reference sequence). Trimming took 5 bases from V and 7 from J, leaving 20 bases between them. CDR3 loop: CASSNRGDSEGTQYF. The CDR3 nucleotides are TGTGCCAGCAGCAATAGGGGGGACAGCGAGGGGACCCAGTACTTC. Combining the CDR3 with reference TRBV7-9 and TRBJ2-5 gives the whole variable domain DTGVSQNPRHKITKRGQNVTFRCDPISEHNRLYWYRQTLGQGPEFLTYFQNEAQLEKSRLLSDRFSAERPKGSFSTLEIQRTEQGDSAMYLCASSNRGDSEGTQYFGPGTRLLVL.

This clonotype was counted many times. The chain recombines TRBV7-2 with TRBJ2-5, with 9 bases identical to TRBD1. Germline loops: CDR1 SGHTA, CDR2 FQGNSA. V was pared by 5 bases and J by 5 bases, with 6 bases of the junction left unmatched. This CDR3 is 14 amino acids long. CDR3 sequence (DNA): TGTGCCAGCAGCCCACGGGACAGGGTTGAGACCCAGTACTTC. As protein: CASSPRDRVETQYF. The full variable domain, completed using reference TRBV7-2 and TRBJ2-5, is GAGVSQSPSNKVTEKGKDVELRCDPISGHTALYWYRQSLGQGLEFLIYFQGNSAPDKSGLPSDRFSAERTGGSVSTLTIQRTQQEDSAVYLCASSPRDRVETQYFGPGTRLLVL.

This clonotype was seen many times. J is TRBJ1-1 and V is TRBV7-8; weak D call: TRBD1 (5 bases). CDR1 is SGHVS and CDR2 is FQNEAQ in the germline V gene. The CDR3 is 16 residues long. V was clipped by 5 bases and J by 6 bases, with 22 bases between them. CDR3 residues: CASSRYLTGAGAEAFF. Written as DNA, the CDR3 is TGTGCCAGCAGCCGCTACCTTACCGGGGCTGGGGCTGAAGCTTTCTTT.

The CDR3 coding sequence is TGTGCCAGCAGCCGACTGGGGGGCGGTCAAAGGAACACTGAAGCTTTCTTT. This gives the protein CASSRLGGGQRNTEAFF. This rearrangement joins TRBV7-9 to TRBJ1-1; perhaps TRBD1 as D (6 bases). The CDR3 is 17 amino acids. Germline-derived CDR1 and CDR2 are SEHNR and FQNEAQ (reference sequence). Trimming shortened V by 5 bases and J by 1 base, and 20 bases separated the two germline ends.

The chain links TRBV7-9 to TRBJ1-5, with TRBD1 matching 9 bases. The CDR3 has 15 residues. Unmatched junction bases numbered 9, after V lost 5 bases and J lost 7 bases. In germline, CDR1 is SEHNR, CDR2 FQNEAQ (reference sequence). The CDR3 sequence is CASSHDRGGSQPQHF. The CDR3 bases are TGTGCCAGCAGCCACGACAGGGGGGGTTCGCAGCCCCAGCATTTT. Complete variable domain (other parts from reference TRBV7-9 and TRBJ1-5): DTGVSQNPRHKITKRGQNVTFRCDPISEHNRLYWYRQTLGQGPEFLTYFQNEAQLEKSRLLSDRFSAERPKGSFSTLEIQRTEQGDSAMYLCASSHDRGGSQPQHFGDGTRLSIL.

This clonotype showed up many times. The chain carries TRBV7-9 and TRBJ1-1, with a weak D call TRBD1 (5 bases). Trimming cost V 0 bases and J 3 bases, with 8 bases left between them. Per germline, CDR1 SEHNR and CDR2 FQNEAQ (reference sequence). This CDR3 spans 14 amino acids. CDR3 region: CASSLAPGHTEAFF. CDR3 DNA sequence: TGTGCCAGCAGCTTAGCTCCAGGGCACACTGAAGCTTTCTTT.

This clonotype was counted many times. This chain uses TRBV28 with TRBJ2-3, with D perhaps being TRBD1 or TRBD2 (5 bases each). Per germline, CDR1 MDHEN and CDR2 SYDVKM. CDR3 length: 13 residues. Trimming removed 8 bases at V and 3 bases at J, with 12 bases between. The CDR3 loop is CASLEEGTDTQYF. The CDR3 DNA is TGTGCCAGCCTGGAAGAGGGGACAGATACGCAGTATTTT.

The V call is TRBV7-6, the J call TRBJ2-3; 7 nucleotides line up with TRBD1. Germline values: CDR1 SGHVS, CDR2 FNYEAQ. The CDR3 extends over 15 amino acids. Trimming at V came to 5 bases and at J to 2 bases, leaving 7 bases not matched to a gene. The CDR3 protein is CASSPRDSVTDTQYF. The CDR3, as DNA: TGTGCCAGCAGCCCCCGGGACAGCGTCACAGATACGCAGTATTTT.

As to this clonotype: One junction end does not reproduce the germline sequence, and a read error may be involved. The chain couples TRBV28 to TRBJ2-3, with 9 bases that match TRBD2. Per the germline V gene, CDR1 is MDHEN and CDR2 is SYDVKM. The CDR3 length is 17 residues. The CDR3 sequence is CASSLWTSGGLTDTQYF. The CDR3 DNA sequence: TGTGCCAGCAGCTTATGGACGAGCGGGGGGCTCACAGATACGCAGTATTTT.

CDR3 amino acids: CASNQQVNTGELFF. CDR3 sequence (DNA): TGTGCCAGCAACCAACAGGTCAACACCGGGGAGCTGTTTTTT. The rearrangement joins TRBV2 to TRBJ2-2; TRBD1 might be the D (5 bases). Trimming stripped 7 bases from V and 2 bases from J, with 11 bases between. The CDR3 runs to 14 residues. Germline CDR1 reads SNHLY; CDR2 reads FYNNEI. Drawing the rest from reference TRBV2 and TRBJ2-2, the complete variable domain is EPEVTQTPSHQVTQMGQEVILRCVPISNHLYFYWYRQILGQKVEFLVSFYNNEISEKSEIFDDQFSVERPDGSNFTLKIRSTKLEDSAMYFCASNQQVNTGELFFGEGSRLTVL.

This clonotype was seen repeatedly, ten times or more. The gene calls are TRBV7-2 and TRBJ2-2, with 10 nucleotides matching TRBD2. Germline values: CDR1 SGHTA, CDR2 FQGNSA. The CDR3 is 17 amino acids. The junction had 12 bases not matched to a gene; V was cut back by 7 bases and J by 4 bases. The CDR3 region is CASTLQRAGGPTGELFF. CDR3 bases: TGTGCCAGCACCCTCCAGCGAGCGGGGGGGCCCACCGGGGAGCTGTTTTTT.

The rearrangement uses TRBV28 and TRBJ2-1; the D gene is possibly TRBD1 (5 bases). V lost 6 bases and J 7 bases, leaving 16 bases between the germline ends. Per the germline V gene, CDR1 is MDHEN and CDR2 is SYDVKM. The CDR3 spans 14 residues. The CDR3 is CASRDIDSYNEQFF. The CDR3 region has the DNA TGTGCCAGCAGGGACATCGACTCTTATAATGAGCAGTTCTTC.

This chain uses TRBV28 with TRBJ2-7; D is possibly TRBD1 or TRBD2 (5 bases each). V lost 6 bases, J lost 3 bases, and 21 bases lay in between. CDR3 length equals 16 residues. Germline V gene lookup returns CDR1 MDHEN and CDR2 SYDVKM. The CDR3 sequence is CASRPVGPADLYEQYV. The CDR3 DNA follows: TGTGCCAGCAGACCCGTGGGGCCAGCGGACCTCTACGAGCAGTACGTC.

This clonotype was picked up many times. The genes are TRBV7-8 and TRBJ2-1, with D perhaps assigned TRBD1 or TRBD2 (6 bases each). The V gene's germline CDR1 is SGHVS and CDR2 FQNEAQ. The CDR3 extends over 15 amino acids. The germline V and J ends were trimmed by 1 base and 10 bases, with 17 bases remaining between them. CDR3 sequence: CASSLGSGAQREQFF. The CDR3 DNA follows: TGTGCCAGCAGCTTAGGTTCGGGGGCGCAGAGGGAGCAGTTCTTC.

This clonotype was observed at least ten times. The chain carries TRBV7-9 and TRBJ2-1; D unclear. CDR1 is SEHNR and CDR2 is FQNEAQ in the germline V gene (reference sequence). The CDR3 is 13 amino acids. V dropped 3 bases and J dropped 0 bases, with 3 bases sitting between them. The CDR3 nucleotides are TGTGCCAGCAGCTTTGACTCCTACAATGAGCAGTTCTTC. This gives the protein CASSFDSYNEQFF. The whole variable domain, remainder taken from reference TRBV7-9 and TRBJ2-1, is DTGVSQNPRHKITKRGQNVTFRCDPISEHNRLYWYRQTLGQGPEFLTYFQNEAQLEKSRLLSDRFSAERPKGSFSTLEIQRTEQGDSAMYLCASSFDSYNEQFFGPGTRLTVL.

This clonotype was picked up many times. This sequence joins TRBV7-9 and TRBJ1-1; maybe TRBD1 (5 bases). Trimming took 5 bases from V and 2 from J, leaving 12 bases between them. This CDR3 has 14 residues. Per germline, CDR1 SEHNR and CDR2 FQNEAQ (reference sequence). The CDR3, as DNA: TGTGCCAGCAGCCCCGGACAAATTAACACTGAAGCTTTCTTT. It codes for CASSPGQINTEAFF.

This clonotype was recorded a few times. The rearrangement links TRBV6-2 or TRBV6-3 to TRBJ1-6, with TRBD1 matching over 7 bases. CDR1 and CDR2 (germline): MNHEY, SVGEGT. The CDR3 totals 15 residues. The junction had 7 bases not matched to a gene; V was cut back by 8 bases and J by 3 bases. CDR3 sequence: CASWTGTDYNSPLHF. CDR3 DNA: TGTGCCAGCTGGACCGGGACAGACTATAATTCACCCCTCCACTTT.

Many counts were recorded for this clonotype. The chain employs TRBV7-2 and TRBJ1-2; 9 bases map to TRBD1. Germline CDR1 is SGHTA and CDR2 is FQGNSA. Trimming cost V 3 bases and J 9 bases; bases outside gene matches: 11. The CDR3 sequence is 15 residues long. The CDR3 spells CASSLNRGPSRRYTF. DNA of the CDR3: TGTGCCAGCAGCTTGAACAGGGGGCCATCCCGGCGCTACACCTTC. The variable domain in full, completed from reference TRBV7-2 and TRBJ1-2, reads GAGVSQSPSNKVTEKGKDVELRCDPISGHTALYWYRQSLGQGLEFLIYFQGNSAPDKSGLPSDRFSAERTGGSVSTLTIQRTQQEDSAVYLCASSLNRGPSRRYTFGSGTRLTVV.

A word on this clonotype: A read error is possible here, since a much larger clone lies one base away. This chain connects TRBV12-3 or TRBV12-4 to TRBJ1-5, with D possibly being TRBD1 (5 bases). The CDR3 consists of 21 residues. For the CDR3, the DNA is TGTACCAGCACCCTGGGGGGATACTATGAAAATCCCACTGATCGCAATCAGCCCCAGCATTTT. Its translation is CTSTLGGYYENPTDRNQPQHF.

The genes are TRBV28 and TRBJ2-1; D ambiguous. This CDR3 spans 15 amino acids. Germline V gives CDR1 MDHEN, CDR2 SYDVKM. The ends were cut back, 2 bases at V and 4 bases at J, with 12 bases in the middle. The CDR3 loop is CASSLPELRYNEQFF. The CDR3 DNA follows: TGTGCCAGCAGTTTACCAGAGCTGAGATACAATGAGCAGTTCTTC.

The DNA for the CDR3 is TGTGCCATCAGTGAGGACTTTAGCTCCTATAATTCACCCCTCCACTTT. This sequence encodes CAISEDFSSYNSPLHF. The chain joins TRBV10-3 to TRBJ1-6, with D hard to call. This CDR3 spans 16 amino acids. Germline values: CDR1 ENHRY, CDR2 SYGVKD. V gave up 2 bases and J gave up 0 bases, with 8 bases separating them.

This clonotype occurred a few times. The rearrangement uses TRBV28 and TRBJ1-2, with D perhaps matching TRBD1 (5 bases). Germline V lookup: CDR1 MDHEN, CDR2 SYDVKM. The germline V and J ends were trimmed by 6 bases and 4 bases, with 12 bases remaining between them. The CDR3 sequence is 13 residues long. CDR3 DNA: TGTGCCAGCAGCTCCGACAGACGCTATGGCTACACCTTC. It specifies CASSSDRRYGYTF.

The chain is built from TRBV20-1 and TRBJ1-1; tentatively, D is TRBD1 (5 bases). This CDR3 contains 13 residues. V lost 2 bases and J 5 bases, leaving 12 bases between the germline ends. The germline V gene has CDR1 DFQATT and CDR2 SNEGSKA (reference sequence). CDR3 in DNA: TGCAGTGCTAGATACCGGGGGGGAACTGAAGCTTTCTTT. Amino acid sequence: CSARYRGGTEAFF.

The chain uses TRBV25-1 and TRBJ2-1; the D gene could be TRBD1 or TRBD2 (5 bases each). The CDR3 loop spans 15 amino acids. CDR1 and CDR2 (germline): MGHDK, SYGVNS. The ends were cut back, 1 base at V and 3 bases at J, with 10 bases in the middle. The CDR3 DNA follows: TGTGCCAGCAGTGAATGGGGGAGTTTCTACAATGAGCAGTTCTTC. It translates to CASSEWGSFYNEQFF.

This clonotype came up a few times. The chain joins TRBV19 to TRBJ1-2; D is ambiguous. The CDR3 spans 16 residues. The V gene's germline CDR1 is LNHDA and CDR2 SQIVND (reference sequence). Trimming left V 3 bases short and J 3 bases short, with 17 bases between. In nucleotides, the CDR3 is TGTGCCAGTAGTATCCCCCGGACCGACTGGGACTATGGCTACACCTTC. This gives the protein CASSIPRTDWDYGYTF. Complete variable domain (other parts from reference TRBV19 and TRBJ1-2): DGGITQSPKYLFRKEGQNVTLSCEQNLNHDAMYWYRQDPGQGLRLIYYSQIVNDFQKGDIAEGYSVSREKKESFPLTVTSAQKNPTAFYLCASSIPRTDWDYGYTFGSGTRLTVV.

This clonotype turned up a few times. V and J are TRBV20-1 and TRBJ2-3; 10 nucleotides match TRBD2. Unmatched junction bases numbered 14, after V lost 0 bases and J lost 8 bases. The CDR3 extends over 17 amino acids. CDR1 is DFQATT and CDR2 is SNEGSKA in the germline V gene (reference sequence). The CDR3 sequence: CSARDPWASGGTGTQYF. Written as DNA, the CDR3 is TGCAGTGCTAGAGATCCTTGGGCTAGCGGGGGAACTGGTACGCAGTATTTT.

The chain combines TRBV7-8 with TRBJ2-1; TRBD2 aligns across 11 bases. With 8 bases clipped from V and 4 bases from J, the junction kept 10 bases outside the gene matches. The CDR3 loop spans 16 amino acids. CDR1 is SGHVS and CDR2 is FQNEAQ in the germline V gene. CDR3: CASEPLAGGQYNEQFF. The DNA of the CDR3 is TGTGCCAGCGAACCCTTAGCGGGGGGGCAATACAATGAGCAGTTCTTC. The full variable domain, with the rest looked up from reference TRBV7-8 and TRBJ2-1, is GAGVSQSPRYKVAKRGQDVALRCDPISGHVSLFWYQQALGQGPEFLTYFQNEAQLDKSGLPSDRFFAERPEGSVSTLKIQRTQQEDSAVYLCASEPLAGGQYNEQFFGPGTRLTVL.

The chain employs TRBV7-9 and TRBJ1-2; perhaps TRBD1 as D (5 bases). V dropped 10 bases and J dropped 6 bases, with 15 bases sitting between them. CDR1 and CDR2 from the germline V gene are SEHNR and FQNEAQ (reference sequence). This CDR3 contains 12 residues. The CDR3, as DNA: TGTGCCAATGGGGCAGGGTACCATGGCTACACCTTC. Its protein product is CANGAGYHGYTF.

Notes on this clonotype: This may come from a read error, since a much larger clone is one base off. The chain joins TRBV7-2 to TRBJ2-7, with TRBD1 matching 9 bases. Germline trimming cut 8 bases from V and 2 bases from J; bases unmatched to any gene: 7. This CDR3 contains 14 residues. Germline V CDR1 and CDR2: SGHTA, FQGNSA. The CDR3 here is CASGLDRGTYEQYV. In DNA form, the CDR3 reads TGTGCCAGCGGCCTGGACAGGGGCACCTACGAGCAGTACGTC.

This chain connects TRBV5-6 to TRBJ1-1, with D hard to call. Germline CDR1 and CDR2: SGHDT and YYEEEE. V shed 0 bases and J shed 4 bases, with 10 bases lying between them. The CDR3 has 14 amino acids. CDR3 loop: CASSLGRESTEAFF. The DNA for the CDR3 is TGTGCCAGCAGCTTGGGGAGGGAATCCACTGAAGCTTTCTTT.